The entry below describes one T cell receptor beta chain. Its antigen is still unknown. This sample was taken from a study of shared clonotypes between healthy human individuals. Study-wide points: Represented genetic and exposure-history diversity was restricted by having few donors.

Once extracted for a subset, genomic DNA was divided evenly among several immunoSEQ plates. Clones were read by immunoSEQ multiplex PCR, and TCRdb kept only the in-frame ones, dropping some. The sample comprises about 560,000 clones, around 76% of which are singletons, and around 13% rests with the top ten. Researchers drew on roughly 84 million PBMCs for genomic DNA from unsorted samples. Sequenced input: PBMCs. This TCR derives from a woman in her thirties or forties in good health. Some clones in this sample may be carry-over from other donors' samples.

The CDR3 region is CATSPRRGTEAFF. The CDR3 bases are TGTGCCACCAGTCCGCGGCGGGGCACTGAAGCTTTCTTT. This chain uses TRBV15 with TRBJ1-1; D gene ambiguous. This CDR3 comprises 13 residues. Trimming left V 6 bases short and J 4 bases short, with 12 bases between. Per the germline V gene, CDR1 is LNHNV and CDR2 is YYDKDF (reference sequence).